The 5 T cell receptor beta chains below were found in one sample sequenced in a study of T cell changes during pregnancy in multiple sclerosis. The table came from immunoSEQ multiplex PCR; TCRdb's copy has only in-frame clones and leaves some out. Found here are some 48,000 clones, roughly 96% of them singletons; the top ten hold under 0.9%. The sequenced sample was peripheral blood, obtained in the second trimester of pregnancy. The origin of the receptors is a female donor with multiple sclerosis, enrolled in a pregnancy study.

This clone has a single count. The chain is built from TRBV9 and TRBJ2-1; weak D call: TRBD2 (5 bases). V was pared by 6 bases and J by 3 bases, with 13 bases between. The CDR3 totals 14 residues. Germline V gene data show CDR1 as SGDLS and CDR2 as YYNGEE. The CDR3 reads CASTPHRDYNEQFF. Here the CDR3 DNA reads TGTGCCAGCACCCCCCACCGGGACTACAATGAGCAGTTCTTC.

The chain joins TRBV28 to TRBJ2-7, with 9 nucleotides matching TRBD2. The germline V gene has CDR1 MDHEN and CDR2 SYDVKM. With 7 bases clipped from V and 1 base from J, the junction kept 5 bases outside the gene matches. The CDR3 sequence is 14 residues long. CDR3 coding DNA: TGTGCCAGCACGACTAGCGGTTCTTCCTACGAGCAGTACTTC. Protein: CASTTSGSSYEQYF.

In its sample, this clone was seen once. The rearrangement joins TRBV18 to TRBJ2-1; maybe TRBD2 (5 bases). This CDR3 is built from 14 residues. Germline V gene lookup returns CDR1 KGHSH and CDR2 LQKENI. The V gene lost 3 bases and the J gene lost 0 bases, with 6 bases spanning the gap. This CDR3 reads CASSPGSSYNEQFF. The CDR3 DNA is TGTGCCAGCTCACCGGGGAGCTCCTACAATGAGCAGTTCTTC. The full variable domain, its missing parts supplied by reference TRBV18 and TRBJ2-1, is NAGVMQNPRHLVRRRGQEARLRCSPMKGHSHVYWYRQLPEEGLKFMVYLQKENIIDESGMPKERFSAEFPKEGPSILRIQQVVRGDSAAYFCASSPGSSYNEQFFGPGTRLTVL.

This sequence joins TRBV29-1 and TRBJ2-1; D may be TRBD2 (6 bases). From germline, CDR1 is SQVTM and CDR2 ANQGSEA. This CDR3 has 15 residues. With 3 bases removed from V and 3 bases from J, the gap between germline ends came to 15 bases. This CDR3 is CSVEGRMGFYNEQFF. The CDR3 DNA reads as TGCAGCGTTGAGGGGAGGATGGGCTTCTACAATGAGCAGTTCTTC.

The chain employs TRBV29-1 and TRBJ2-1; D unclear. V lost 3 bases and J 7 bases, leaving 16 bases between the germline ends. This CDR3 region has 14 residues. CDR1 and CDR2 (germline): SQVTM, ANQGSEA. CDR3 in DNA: TGCAGCGTTGAGTCCCCCGACAAGTATAATGAGCAGTTCTTC. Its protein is CSVESPDKYNEQFF.